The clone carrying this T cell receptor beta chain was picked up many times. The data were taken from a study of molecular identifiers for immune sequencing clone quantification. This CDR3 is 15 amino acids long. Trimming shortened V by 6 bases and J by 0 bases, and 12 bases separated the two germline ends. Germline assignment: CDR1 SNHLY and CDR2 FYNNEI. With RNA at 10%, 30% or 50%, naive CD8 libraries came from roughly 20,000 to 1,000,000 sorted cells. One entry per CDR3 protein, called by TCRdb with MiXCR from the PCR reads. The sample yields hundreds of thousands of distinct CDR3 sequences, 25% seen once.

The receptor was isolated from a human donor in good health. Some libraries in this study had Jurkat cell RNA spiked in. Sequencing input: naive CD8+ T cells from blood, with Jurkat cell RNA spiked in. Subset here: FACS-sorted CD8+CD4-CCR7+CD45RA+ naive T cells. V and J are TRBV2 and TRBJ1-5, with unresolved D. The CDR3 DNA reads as TGTGCCAGCAGGACCAGTTCGGCTAGCAATCAGCCCCAGCATTTT. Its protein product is CASRTSSASNQPQHF.